The clone carrying this TCR beta chain came up many times. Its antigen is not known. The sample comes from a study of T-cell reconstitution after alpha-beta-depleted transplantation in children. Study results and caveats: Once a year had passed after transplant, T-cell counts and diversity came mostly from newly produced T cells. After transplant, high TCRbeta diversity at day 60 in some patients arose from surviving recipient T cells and thymic progenitors. In patients about two months after transplant, alpha-beta T cells reportedly arose from several hundred expanded graft clones.

Unique molecular identifiers were used to barcode this TCRbeta library. Via MiXCR, TCRdb re-called the PCR reads, giving one row per CDR3 protein. The top ten hold 0.79% of the sample, which has roughly 670,000 distinct CDR3 sequences, over 10% seen once. Trimming cost V 0 bases and J 3 bases, with 8 bases left between them. This CDR3 is 15 amino acids long. From germline, CDR1 is MNHEY and CDR2 SVGAGI. The chain uses TRBV6-5 and TRBJ1-4; maybe TRBD1 (5 bases). The sequencing here drew on PBMCs, taken before TCRalphabeta/CD19-depleted stem cell transplant. This receptor was taken from a girl aged 2-10 years with congenital amegakaryocytic thrombocytopenia, due to receive a stem cell transplant. The CDR3 sequence is CASSYSWGANEKLFF. CDR3 sequence (DNA): TGTGCCAGCAGTTACTCGTGGGGGGCTAATGAAAAACTGTTTTTT.